Here is one TCR beta chain with its context. What it recognizes is unknown. These data come from a study of graft-versus-host responses after intestinal transplantation. Study-wide context: The transplants performed in recipients were multivisceral, liver-intestinal, or isolated intestinal. Induction with anti-thymocyte globulin, then tacrolimus and steroids for around three years, was given to all recipients.

V was trimmed by 5 bases and J by 0 bases, leaving 14 bases between them. The CDR3 length is 15 residues. CDR1 and CDR2 (germline): MNHEY, SVGAGI. The data were produced by immunoSEQ multiplex PCR, yet TCRdb's version contains in-frame clones alone and is incomplete. The sample lists tens of thousands of clones; roughly 89% were seen once. Study results and caveats: Across patients carrying graft-donor T cell macrochimerism, allografts held high graft-versus-host to host-versus-graft clonal ratios. Among recipient marrow samples, GvH clones were found; some appeared first in ileum or blood.

The chain is built from TRBV6-5 and TRBJ2-7; possibly TRBD1 for D (5 bases). This material consisted of unstimulated CD4+ T cells sorted from spleen or lymph node cells, taken before intestinal transplant. The receptor's source is a human donor who received an intestinal transplant. As DNA, the CDR3 is TGTGCCAGCAGTCCAGCCGGACAAGGCTCCTACGAGCAGTACTTC. This sequence encodes CASSPAGQGSYEQYF.